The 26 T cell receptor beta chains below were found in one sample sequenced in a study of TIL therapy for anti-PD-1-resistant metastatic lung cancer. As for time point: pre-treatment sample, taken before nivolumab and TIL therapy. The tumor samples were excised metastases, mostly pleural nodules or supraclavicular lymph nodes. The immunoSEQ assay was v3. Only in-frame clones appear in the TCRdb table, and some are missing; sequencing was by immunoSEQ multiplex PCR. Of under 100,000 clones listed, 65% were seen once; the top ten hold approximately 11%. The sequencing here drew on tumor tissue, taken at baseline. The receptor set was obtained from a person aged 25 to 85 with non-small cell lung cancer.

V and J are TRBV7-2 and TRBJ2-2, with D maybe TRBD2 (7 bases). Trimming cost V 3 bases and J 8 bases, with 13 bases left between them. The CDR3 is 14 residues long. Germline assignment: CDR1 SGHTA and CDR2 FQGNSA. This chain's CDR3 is CASSFVGGLGELFF. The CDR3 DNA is TGTGCCAGCAGCTTTGTGGGGGGGCTGGGGGAGCTGTTTTTT.

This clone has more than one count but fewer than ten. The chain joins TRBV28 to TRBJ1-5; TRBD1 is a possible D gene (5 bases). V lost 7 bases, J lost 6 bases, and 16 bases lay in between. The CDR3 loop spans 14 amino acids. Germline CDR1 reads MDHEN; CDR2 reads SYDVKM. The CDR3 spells CASTRGQGGQPQHF. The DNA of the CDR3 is TGTGCCAGCACCCGAGGCCAGGGCGGTCAGCCCCAGCATTTT.

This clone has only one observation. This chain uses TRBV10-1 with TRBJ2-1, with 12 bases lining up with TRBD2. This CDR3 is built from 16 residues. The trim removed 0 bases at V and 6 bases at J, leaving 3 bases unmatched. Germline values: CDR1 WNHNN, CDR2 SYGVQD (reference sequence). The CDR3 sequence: CASSESLAGGGNEQFF. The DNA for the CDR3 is TGCGCCAGCAGTGAGTCCCTAGCGGGAGGGGGCAATGAGCAGTTCTTC.

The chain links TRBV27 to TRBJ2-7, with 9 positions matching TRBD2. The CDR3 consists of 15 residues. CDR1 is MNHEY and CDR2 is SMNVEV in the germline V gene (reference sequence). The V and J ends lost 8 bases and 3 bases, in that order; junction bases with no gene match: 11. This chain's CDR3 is CASGVGGRAFYEQYF. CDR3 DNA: TGTGCCAGCGGCGTAGGCGGGAGGGCGTTCTACGAGCAGTACTTC.

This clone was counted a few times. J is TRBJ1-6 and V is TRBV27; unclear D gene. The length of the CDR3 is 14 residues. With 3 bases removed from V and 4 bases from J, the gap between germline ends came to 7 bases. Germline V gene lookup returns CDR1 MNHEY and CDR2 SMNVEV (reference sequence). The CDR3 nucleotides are TGTGCCAGCAGTTTGGAGGGATATAATTCACCCCTCCACTTT. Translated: CASSLEGYNSPLHF.

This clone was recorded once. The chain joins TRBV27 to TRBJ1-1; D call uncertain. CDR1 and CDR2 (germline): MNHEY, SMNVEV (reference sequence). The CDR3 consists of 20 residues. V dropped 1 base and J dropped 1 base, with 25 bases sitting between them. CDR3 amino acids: CASSLFSFHPSRSGNTEAFF. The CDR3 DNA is TGTGCCAGCAGTTTATTCAGCTTCCACCCCTCGAGATCAGGGAACACTGAAGCTTTCTTT.

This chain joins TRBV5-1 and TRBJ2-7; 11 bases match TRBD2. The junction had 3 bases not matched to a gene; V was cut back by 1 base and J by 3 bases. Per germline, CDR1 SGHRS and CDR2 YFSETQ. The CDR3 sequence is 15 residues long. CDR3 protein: CASSLTSGSYYEQYF. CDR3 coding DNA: TGCGCCAGCAGCTTGACTAGCGGGAGTTACTACGAGCAGTACTTC.

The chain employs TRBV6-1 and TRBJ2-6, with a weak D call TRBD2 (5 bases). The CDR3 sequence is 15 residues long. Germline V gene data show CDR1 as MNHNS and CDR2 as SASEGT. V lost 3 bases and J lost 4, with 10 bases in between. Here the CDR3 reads CASSDRGLGANVLTF. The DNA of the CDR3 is TGTGCCAGCAGTGATCGAGGGTTGGGGGCCAACGTCCTGACTTTC.

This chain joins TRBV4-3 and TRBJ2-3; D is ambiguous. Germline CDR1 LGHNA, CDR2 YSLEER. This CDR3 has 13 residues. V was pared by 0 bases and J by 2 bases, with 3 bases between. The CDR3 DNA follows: TGCGCCAGCAGCCAAGATTACACAGATACGCAGTATTTT. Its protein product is CASSQDYTDTQYF.

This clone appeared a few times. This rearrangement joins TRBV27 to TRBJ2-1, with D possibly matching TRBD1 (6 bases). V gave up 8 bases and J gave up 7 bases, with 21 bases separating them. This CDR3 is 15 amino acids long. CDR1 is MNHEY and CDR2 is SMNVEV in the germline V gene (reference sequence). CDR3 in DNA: TGTGCCAGCTCCTCCTGGACAGATGCAATTAATGAGCAGTTCTTC. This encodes CASSSWTDAINEQFF.

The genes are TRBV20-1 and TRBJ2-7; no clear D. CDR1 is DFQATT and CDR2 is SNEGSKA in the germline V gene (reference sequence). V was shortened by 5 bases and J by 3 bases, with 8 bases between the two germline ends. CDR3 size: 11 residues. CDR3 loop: CSAQMGYEQYF. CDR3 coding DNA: TGCAGTGCTCAGATGGGCTACGAGCAGTACTTC.

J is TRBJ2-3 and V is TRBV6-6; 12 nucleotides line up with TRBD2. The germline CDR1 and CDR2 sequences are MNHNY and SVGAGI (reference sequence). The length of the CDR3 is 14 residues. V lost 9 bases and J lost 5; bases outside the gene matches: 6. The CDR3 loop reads CASKPGLAGDTQYF. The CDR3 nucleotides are TGTGCCAGTAAACCGGGACTAGCGGGAGATACGCAGTATTTT.

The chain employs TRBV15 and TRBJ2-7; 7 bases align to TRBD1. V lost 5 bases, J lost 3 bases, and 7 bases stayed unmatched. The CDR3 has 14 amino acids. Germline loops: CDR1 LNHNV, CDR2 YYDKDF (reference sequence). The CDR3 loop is CATSEGTEIYEQYF. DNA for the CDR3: TGTGCCACCAGCGAGGGGACAGAAATCTACGAGCAGTACTTC. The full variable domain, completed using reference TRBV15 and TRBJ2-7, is DAMVIQNPRYQVTQFGKPVTLSCSQTLNHNVMYWYQQKSSQAPKLLFHYYDKDFNNEADTPDNFQSRRPNTSFCFLDIRSPGLGDTAMYLCATSEGTEIYEQYFGPGTRLTVT.

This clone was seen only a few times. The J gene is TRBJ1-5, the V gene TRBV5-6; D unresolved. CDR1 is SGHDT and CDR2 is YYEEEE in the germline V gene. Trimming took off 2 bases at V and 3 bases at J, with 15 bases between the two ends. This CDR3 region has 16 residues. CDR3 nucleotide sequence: TGTGCCAGCAGCTTATGGTTACTCGGGGACAATCAGCCCCAGCATTTT. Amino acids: CASSLWLLGDNQPQHF.

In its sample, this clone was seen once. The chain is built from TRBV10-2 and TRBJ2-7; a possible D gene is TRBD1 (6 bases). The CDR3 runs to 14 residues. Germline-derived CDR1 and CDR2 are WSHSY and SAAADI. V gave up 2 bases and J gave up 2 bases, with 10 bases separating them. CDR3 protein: CASSERQGPYEQYF. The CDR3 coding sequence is TGCGCCAGCAGTGAGCGGCAGGGGCCCTACGAGCAGTACTTC.

The DNA for the CDR3 is TGTGCCAGCAGCCATGGGCTAGCGGGGCCCTGGGGGTACAATGAGCAGTTCTTC. This gives the protein CASSHGLAGPWGYNEQFF. V and J are TRBV14 and TRBJ2-1, with 9 bases fitting TRBD2. The ends lost 3 bases at V and 4 bases at J; junction bases unmatched: 13. Germline V gene sequence: CDR1 SGHDN, CDR2 FVKESK. The CDR3 is 18 amino acids.

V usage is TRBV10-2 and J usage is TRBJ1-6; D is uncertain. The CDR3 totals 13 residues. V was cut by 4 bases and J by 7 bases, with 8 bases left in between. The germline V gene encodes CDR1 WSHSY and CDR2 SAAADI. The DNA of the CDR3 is TGCGCCAGCAGTGGGACGGTCAATTCACCCCTCCACTTT. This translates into CASSGTVNSPLHF.

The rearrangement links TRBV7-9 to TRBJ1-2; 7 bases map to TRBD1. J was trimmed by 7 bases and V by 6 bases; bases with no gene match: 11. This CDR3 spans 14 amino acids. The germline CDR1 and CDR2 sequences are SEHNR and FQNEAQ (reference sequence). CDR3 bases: TGTGCCAGCAGTCGGGGAGGACAGGAGGGTGGCTACACCTTC. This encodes CASSRGGQEGGYTF.

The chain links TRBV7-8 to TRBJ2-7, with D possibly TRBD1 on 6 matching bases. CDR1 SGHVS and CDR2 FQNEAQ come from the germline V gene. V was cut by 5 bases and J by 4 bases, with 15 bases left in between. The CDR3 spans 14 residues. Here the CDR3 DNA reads TGTGCCAGCAGCACCGGACAGACGAAGTACGAGCAGTACTTC. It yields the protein CASSTGQTKYEQYF. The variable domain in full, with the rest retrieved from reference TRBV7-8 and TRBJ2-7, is GAGVSQSPRYKVAKRGQDVALRCDPISGHVSLFWYQQALGQGPEFLTYFQNEAQLDKSGLPSDRFFAERPEGSVSTLKIQRTQQEDSAVYLCASSTGQTKYEQYFGPGTRLTVT.

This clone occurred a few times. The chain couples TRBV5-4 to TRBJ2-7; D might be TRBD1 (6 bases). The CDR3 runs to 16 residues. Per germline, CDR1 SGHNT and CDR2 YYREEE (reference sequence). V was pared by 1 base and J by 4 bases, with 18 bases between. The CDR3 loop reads CASSLPTGSLGYEQYF. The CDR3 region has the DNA TGTGCCAGCAGCTTGCCCACAGGGAGTTTGGGATACGAGCAGTACTTC.

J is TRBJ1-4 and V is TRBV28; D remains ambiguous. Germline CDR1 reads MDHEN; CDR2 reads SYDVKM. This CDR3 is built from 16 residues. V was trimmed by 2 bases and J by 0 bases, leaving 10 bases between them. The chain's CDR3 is CASSLPRSPTNEKLFF. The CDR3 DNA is TGTGCCAGCAGTTTACCCAGGTCTCCAACTAATGAAAAACTGTTTTTT.

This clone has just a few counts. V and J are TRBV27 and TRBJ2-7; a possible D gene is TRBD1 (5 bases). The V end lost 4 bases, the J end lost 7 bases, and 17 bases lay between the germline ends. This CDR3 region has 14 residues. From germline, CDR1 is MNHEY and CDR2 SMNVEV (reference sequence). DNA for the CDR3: TGTGCCAGCAGTTGGGGCGCAACCTTTATGGAGCAGTACTTC. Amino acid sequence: CASSWGATFMEQYF.

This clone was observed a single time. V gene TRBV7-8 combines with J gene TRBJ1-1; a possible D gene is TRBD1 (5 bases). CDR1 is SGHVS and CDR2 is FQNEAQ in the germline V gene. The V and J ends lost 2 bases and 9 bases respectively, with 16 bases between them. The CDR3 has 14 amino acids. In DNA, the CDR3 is TGTGCCAGCAGCTTAATTACGGAAGGGACTAAAGCTTTCTTT. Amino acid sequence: CASSLITEGTKAFF.

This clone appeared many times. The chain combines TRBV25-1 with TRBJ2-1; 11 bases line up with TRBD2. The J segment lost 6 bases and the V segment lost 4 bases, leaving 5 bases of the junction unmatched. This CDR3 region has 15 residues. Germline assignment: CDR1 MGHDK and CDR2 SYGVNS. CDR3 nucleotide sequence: TGTGCCAGCAGTGGGCGGCTAGCGGGAGGCAATGAGCAGTTCTTC. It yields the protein CASSGRLAGGNEQFF.

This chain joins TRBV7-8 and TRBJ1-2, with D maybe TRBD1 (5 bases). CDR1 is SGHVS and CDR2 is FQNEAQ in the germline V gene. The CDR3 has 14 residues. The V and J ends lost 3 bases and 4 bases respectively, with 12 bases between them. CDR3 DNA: TGTGCCAGCAGCTTGGGGGGAAGCACCTATGGCTACACCTTC. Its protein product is CASSLGGSTYGYTF.

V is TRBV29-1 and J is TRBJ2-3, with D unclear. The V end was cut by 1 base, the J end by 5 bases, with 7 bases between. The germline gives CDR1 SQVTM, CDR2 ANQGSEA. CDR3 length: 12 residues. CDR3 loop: CSVEVVGDTQYF. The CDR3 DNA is TGCAGCGTTGAAGTAGTGGGAGATACGCAGTATTTT.